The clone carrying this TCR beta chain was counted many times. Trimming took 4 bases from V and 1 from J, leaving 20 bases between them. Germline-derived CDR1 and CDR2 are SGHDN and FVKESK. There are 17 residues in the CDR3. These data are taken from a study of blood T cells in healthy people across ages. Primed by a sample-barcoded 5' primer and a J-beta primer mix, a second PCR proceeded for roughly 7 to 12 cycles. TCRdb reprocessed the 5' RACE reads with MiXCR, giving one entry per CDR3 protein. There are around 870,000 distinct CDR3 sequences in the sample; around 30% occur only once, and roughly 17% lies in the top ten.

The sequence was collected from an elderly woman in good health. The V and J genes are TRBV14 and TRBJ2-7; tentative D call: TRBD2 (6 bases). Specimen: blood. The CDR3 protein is CASSPREKLVTSYEQYF. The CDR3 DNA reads TGTGCCAGCAGCCCCCGGGAGAAGTTGGTGACTTCCTACGAGCAGTACTTC. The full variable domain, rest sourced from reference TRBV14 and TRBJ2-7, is EAGVTQFPSHSVIEKGQTVTLRCDPISGHDNLYWYRRVMGKEIKFLLHFVKESKQDESGMPNNRFLAERTGGTYSTLKVQPAELEDSGVYFCASSPREKLVTSYEQYFGPGTRLTVT.